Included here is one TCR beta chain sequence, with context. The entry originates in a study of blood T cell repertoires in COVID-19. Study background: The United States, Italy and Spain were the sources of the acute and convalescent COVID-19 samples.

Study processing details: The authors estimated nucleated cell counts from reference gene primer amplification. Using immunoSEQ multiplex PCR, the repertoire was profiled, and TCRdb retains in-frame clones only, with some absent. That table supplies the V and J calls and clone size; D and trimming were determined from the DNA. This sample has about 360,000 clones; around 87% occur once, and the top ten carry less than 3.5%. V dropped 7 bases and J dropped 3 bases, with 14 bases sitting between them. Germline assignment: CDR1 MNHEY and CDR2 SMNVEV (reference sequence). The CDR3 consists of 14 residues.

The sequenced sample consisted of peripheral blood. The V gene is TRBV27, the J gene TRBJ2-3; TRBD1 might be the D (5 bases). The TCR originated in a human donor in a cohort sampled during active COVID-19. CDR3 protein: CASKFQGLTDTQYF. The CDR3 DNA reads TGTGCCAGCAAGTTTCAGGGTCTTACAGATACGCAGTATTTT.